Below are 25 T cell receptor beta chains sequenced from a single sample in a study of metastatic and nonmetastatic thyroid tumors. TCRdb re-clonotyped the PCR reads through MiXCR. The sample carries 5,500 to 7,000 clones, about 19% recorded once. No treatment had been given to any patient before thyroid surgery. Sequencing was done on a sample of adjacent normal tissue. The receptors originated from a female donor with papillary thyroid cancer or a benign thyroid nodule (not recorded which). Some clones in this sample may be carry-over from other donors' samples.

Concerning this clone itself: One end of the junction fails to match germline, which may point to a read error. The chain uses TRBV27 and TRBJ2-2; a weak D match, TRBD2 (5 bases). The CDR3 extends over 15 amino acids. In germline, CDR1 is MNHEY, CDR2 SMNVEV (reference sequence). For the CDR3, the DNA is TGTGCCAGCAGTTTATGGGCGGTGAACACCGGGGAGCTTTTTTTT. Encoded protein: CASSLWAVNTGELFF.

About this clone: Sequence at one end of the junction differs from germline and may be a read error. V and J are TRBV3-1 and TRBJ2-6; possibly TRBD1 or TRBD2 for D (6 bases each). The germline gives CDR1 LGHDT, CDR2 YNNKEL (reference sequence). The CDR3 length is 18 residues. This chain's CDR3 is CASSQDRGRGGGANALTF. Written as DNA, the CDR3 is TGTGCCAGCAGCCAAGATCGAGGCAGGGGAGGTGGGGCCAACGCCCTGACTTTC.

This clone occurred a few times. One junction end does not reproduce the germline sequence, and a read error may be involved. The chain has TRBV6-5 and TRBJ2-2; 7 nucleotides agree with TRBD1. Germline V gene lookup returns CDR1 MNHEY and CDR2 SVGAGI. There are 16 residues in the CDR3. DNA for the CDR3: TGTGCCAGCGGTTATGGGACAGAAGATAACACCGGTGAGCTGTTTTTT. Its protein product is CASGYGTEDNTGELFF.

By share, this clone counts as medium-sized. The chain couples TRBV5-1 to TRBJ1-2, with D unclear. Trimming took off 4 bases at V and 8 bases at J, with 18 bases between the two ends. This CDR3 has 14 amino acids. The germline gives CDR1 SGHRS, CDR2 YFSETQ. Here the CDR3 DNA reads TGCGCCAGCAGCCTTAGGGTATTCCACGTCGGCTACACCTTC. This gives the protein CASSLRVFHVGYTF.

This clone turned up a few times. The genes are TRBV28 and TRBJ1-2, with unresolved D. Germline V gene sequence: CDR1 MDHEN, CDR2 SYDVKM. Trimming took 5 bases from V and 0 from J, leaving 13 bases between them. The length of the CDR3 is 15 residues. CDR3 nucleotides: TGTGCCAGCAGTCCGCCCAGGCAAGCTAACTATGGCTACACCTTC. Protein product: CASSPPRQANYGYTF.

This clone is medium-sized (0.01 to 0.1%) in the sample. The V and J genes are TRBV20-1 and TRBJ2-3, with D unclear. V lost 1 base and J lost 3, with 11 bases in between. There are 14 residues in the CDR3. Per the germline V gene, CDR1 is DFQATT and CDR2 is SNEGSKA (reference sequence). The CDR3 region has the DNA TGCAGTGCTAGAGTTTATTTGGGAACAGATACGCAGTATTTT. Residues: CSARVYLGTDTQYF.

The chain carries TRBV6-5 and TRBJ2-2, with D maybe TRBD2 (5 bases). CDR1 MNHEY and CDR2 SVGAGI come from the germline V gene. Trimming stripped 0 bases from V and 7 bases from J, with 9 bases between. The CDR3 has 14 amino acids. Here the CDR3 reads CASSYSGKVGELFF. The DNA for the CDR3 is TGTGCCAGCAGTTACTCCGGGAAGGTCGGGGAGCTGTTTTTT.

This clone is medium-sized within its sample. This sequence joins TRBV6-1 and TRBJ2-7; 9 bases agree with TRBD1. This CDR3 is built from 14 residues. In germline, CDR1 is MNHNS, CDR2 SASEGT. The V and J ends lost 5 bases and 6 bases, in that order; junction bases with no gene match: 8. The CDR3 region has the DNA TGTGCCAGCAGTAAGGGACAGGGTTTTGGCGAGCAGTACTTC. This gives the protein CASSKGQGFGEQYF.

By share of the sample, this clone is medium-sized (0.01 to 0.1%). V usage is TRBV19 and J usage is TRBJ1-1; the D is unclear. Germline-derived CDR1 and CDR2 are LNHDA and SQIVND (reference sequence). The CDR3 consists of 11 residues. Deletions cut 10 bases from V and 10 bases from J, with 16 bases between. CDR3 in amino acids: CATKRGAGAFF. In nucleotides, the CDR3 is TGTGCCACCAAAAGAGGAGCGGGAGCTTTCTTT.

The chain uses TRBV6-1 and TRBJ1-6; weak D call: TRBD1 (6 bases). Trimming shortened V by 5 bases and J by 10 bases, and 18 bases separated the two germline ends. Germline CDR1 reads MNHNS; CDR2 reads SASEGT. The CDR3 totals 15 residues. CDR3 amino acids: CASSPGGGAGSPLHF. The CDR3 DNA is TGTGCCAGCAGTCCCGGTGGGGGGGCAGGATCACCCCTCCACTTT.

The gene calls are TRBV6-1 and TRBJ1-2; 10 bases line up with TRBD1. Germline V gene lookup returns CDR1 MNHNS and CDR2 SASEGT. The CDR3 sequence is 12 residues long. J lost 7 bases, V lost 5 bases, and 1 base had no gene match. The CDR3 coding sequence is TGTGCCAGCAGTCGGACAGGGGGTGGCTACACCTTC. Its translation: CASSRTGGGYTF.

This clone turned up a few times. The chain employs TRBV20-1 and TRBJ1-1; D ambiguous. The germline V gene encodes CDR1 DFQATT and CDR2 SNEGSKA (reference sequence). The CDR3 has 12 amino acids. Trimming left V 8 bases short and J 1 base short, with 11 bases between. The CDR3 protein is CSSRGPNTEAFF. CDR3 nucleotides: TGCAGTTCGAGAGGACCGAACACTGAAGCTTTCTTT.

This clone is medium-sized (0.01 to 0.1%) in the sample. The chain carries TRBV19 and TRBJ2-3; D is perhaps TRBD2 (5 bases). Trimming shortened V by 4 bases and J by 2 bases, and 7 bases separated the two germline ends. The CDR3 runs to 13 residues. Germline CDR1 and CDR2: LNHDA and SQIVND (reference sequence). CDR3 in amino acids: CASSSDYTDTQYF. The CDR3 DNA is TGTGCCAGTAGTAGCGACTACACAGATACGCAGTATTTT.

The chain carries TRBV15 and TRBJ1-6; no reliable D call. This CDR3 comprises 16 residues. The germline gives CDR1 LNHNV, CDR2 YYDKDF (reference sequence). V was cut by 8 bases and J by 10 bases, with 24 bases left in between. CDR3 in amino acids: CATPSKGGLPYSPLHF. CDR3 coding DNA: TGTGCCACCCCGAGCAAGGGAGGACTCCCTTACTCACCCCTCCACTTT.

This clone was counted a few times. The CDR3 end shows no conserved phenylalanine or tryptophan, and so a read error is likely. The CDR3 region is CGSIPGTNYYNEQFL. The CDR3 DNA is TGTGGCAGCATACCCGGGACCAATTATTACAATGAGCAGTTCCTC. This chain connects TRBV12-3 or TRBV12-4 to TRBJ2-1; perhaps D is TRBD1 or TRBD2 (5 bases each). The CDR3 loop spans 15 amino acids.

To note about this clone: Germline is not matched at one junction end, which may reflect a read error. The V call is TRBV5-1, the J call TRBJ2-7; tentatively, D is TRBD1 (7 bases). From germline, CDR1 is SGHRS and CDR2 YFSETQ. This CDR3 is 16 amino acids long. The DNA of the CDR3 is TGCGCAAGCAGCACCTACGGGGGAAAGGGGGCGTATGAGAAGTACTTC. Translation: CASSTYGGKGAYEKYF.

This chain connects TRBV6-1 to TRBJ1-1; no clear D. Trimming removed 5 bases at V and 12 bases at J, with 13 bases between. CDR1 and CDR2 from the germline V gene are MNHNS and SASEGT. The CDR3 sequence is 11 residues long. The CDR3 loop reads CASSQLLGSFF. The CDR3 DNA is TGTGCCAGCAGTCAGTTACTGGGGTCTTTCTTT.

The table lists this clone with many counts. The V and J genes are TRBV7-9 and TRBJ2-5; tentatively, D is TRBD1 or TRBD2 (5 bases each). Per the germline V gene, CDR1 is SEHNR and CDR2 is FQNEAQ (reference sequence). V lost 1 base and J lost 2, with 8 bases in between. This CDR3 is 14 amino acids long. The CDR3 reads CASSLVGTQETQYF. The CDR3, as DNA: TGTGCCAGCAGCTTAGTAGGGACGCAAGAGACCCAGTACTTC. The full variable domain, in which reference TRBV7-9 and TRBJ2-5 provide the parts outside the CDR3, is DTGVSQNPRHKITKRGQNVTFRCDPISEHNRLYWYRQTLGQGPEFLTYFQNEAQLEKSRLLSDRFSAERPKGSFSTLEIQRTEQGDSAMYLCASSLVGTQETQYFGPGTRLLVL.

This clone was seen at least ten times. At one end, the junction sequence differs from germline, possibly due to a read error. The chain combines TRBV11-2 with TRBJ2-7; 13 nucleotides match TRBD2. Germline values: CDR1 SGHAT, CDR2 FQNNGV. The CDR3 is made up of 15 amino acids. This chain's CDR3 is CVSSSRLAGGYEQYF. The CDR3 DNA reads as TGTGTCAGCAGTTCTCGACTAGCGGGGGGTTACGAGCAGTACTTC.

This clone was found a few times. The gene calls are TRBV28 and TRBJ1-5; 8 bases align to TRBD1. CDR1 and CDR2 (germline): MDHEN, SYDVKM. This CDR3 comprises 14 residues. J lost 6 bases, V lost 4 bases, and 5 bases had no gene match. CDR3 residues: CASSSGGAGQPQHF. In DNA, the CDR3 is TGTGCCAGCAGTTCAGGGGGCGCGGGTCAGCCCCAGCATTTT.

This CDR3 is CASSVQGGKDTEAFF. The CDR3 DNA reads as TGTGCCAGCAGTGTACAGGGAGGGAAGGACACTGAAGCTTTCTTT. This chain uses TRBV2 with TRBJ1-1, with D perhaps matching TRBD1 (6 bases). Germline-derived CDR1 and CDR2 are SNHLY and FYNNEI. CDR3 length: 15 residues. V gave up 4 bases and J gave up 3 bases, with 15 bases separating them.

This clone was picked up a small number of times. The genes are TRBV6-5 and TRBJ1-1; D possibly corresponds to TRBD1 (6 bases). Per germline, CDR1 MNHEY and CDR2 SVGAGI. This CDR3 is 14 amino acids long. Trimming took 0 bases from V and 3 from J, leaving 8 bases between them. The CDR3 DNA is TGTGCCAGCAGTTACTCTAGGGGGGACACTGAAGCTTTCTTT. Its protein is CASSYSRGDTEAFF.

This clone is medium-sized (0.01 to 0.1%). The CDR3 DNA follows: TGTGCCAGTAGTAGGGACAGGGGGTCTAAAGAGCAGTTCTTC. Its translation: CASSRDRGSKEQFF. V usage is TRBV19 and J usage is TRBJ2-1; TRBD1 aligns across 11 bases. From germline, CDR1 is LNHDA and CDR2 SQIVND (reference sequence). The CDR3 has 14 residues. Trimming removed 4 bases from V and 10 bases from J; junction bases left unmatched: 6.

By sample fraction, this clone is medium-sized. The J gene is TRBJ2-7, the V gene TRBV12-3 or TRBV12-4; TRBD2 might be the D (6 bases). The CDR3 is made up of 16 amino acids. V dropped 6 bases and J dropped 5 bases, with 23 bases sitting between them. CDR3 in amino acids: CASRPAVKGGFDEQYF. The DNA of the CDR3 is TGTGCCAGCAGGCCGGCCGTAAAGGGAGGCTTCGACGAGCAGTACTTC.

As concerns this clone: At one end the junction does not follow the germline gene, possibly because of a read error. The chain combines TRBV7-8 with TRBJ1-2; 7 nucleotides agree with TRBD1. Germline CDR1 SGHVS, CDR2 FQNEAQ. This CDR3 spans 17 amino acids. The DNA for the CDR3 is TGTGCCAGAAGCGCCCGGGGGAAAGGGGGCGTAAGCTATGGCCACACCTTC. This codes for CARSARGKGGVSYGHTF.